This entry features one T cell receptor (beta chain) sequence. Its antigen is not identified. The donor cohort consisted entirely of Caucasian adults residing in Nashville, Tennessee. Per the germline V gene, CDR1 is ENHRY and CDR2 is SYGVKD. V lost 3 bases, J lost 8 bases, and 4 bases stayed unmatched. The CDR3 is 14 amino acids. In the source study's methods: Without quality scores, immunoSEQ junctional reads could not be filtered like full-length reads. Profiling relied on immunoSEQ multiplex PCR, and the TCRdb table lists in-frame clones only, not all of them. The V and J calls and clone size come from that table; D and trimming were worked out from the DNA. Counted here are 2 million to 2.5 million clones, roughly 95% occurring once; the ten biggest clones make up around 0.13%. The source of the sample is a study of shared clonotypes between healthy human individuals. Study findings and constraints: The authors expected sequencing depth to affect clonotype sharing among donors. Tissues were not sampled, only blood, and their repertoires likely differ.

The material sequenced was naive CD4+ T cells sorted from blood. Subset: CD45RA+ positively selected. V and J are TRBV10-3 and TRBJ1-6, with TRBD1 matching over 7 bases. This clonotype originated in a man between 18 and 29 years old in good health. The CDR3 region has the DNA TGTGCCATCAGTGATTCGACAGGGTATTCACCCCTCCACTTT. The encoded protein is CAISDSTGYSPLHF.